The clone carrying this T cell receptor (beta chain) was seen once. Data came from immunoSEQ multiplex PCR; TCRdb stores just in-frame clones and leaves some out. The data show 390,000 or so clones, roughly 90% seen once. This sample is drawn from a study of blood T cell repertoires in COVID-19. About the study: T cells, B-cell-depleted T cells, or PBMCs supplied cDNA or gDNA.

Seattle patients were enrolled during active infection and followed longitudinally. The germline V and J ends were trimmed by 4 bases and 4 bases, with 12 bases remaining between them. Germline V gene lookup returns CDR1 KGHDR and CDR2 SFDVKD. The CDR3 is made up of 14 amino acids. The gene calls are TRBV24-1 and TRBJ1-2; D not resolved. The clonotype originates from a woman aged 25 to 39 with COVID-19, enrolled during active disease. The material sequenced was peripheral blood. The CDR3 spells CATSDNAEVYGYTF. The CDR3 bases are TGTGCCACCAGTGACAATGCAGAAGTCTATGGCTACACCTTC.